What follows is one TCR beta chain and its context. This specimen belongs to a study of cytotoxic CD8 clonotypes in ibrutinib-treated CLL. There are 11 residues in the CDR3. Trimming stripped 6 bases from V and 8 bases from J, with 10 bases between. The germline V gene has CDR1 MNHEY and CDR2 SVGAGI. This table comes from immunoSEQ multiplex PCR, and its TCRdb copy is limited to in-frame clones, with some not included. The sample shows roughly 160,000 clones, roughly 77% of them seen only once. The source material was PBMCs, sampled after 12 months of ibrutinib treatment. The TCR originated in a human donor with chronic lymphocytic leukemia. The genes are TRBV6-5 and TRBJ1-2, with a tentative D call TRBD1 (6 bases). Written as DNA, the CDR3 is TGTGCCAGCAGCGCAGGGGCCGGCTACACCTTC. Its protein product is CASSAGAGYTF.